This is a list of T cell receptor beta chains from one sample in a study of radiotherapy plus CTLA-4 blockade in lung cancer. The protocol was immunoSEQ multiplex PCR, while the TCRdb copy is restricted to in-frame clones and leaves out a portion. The sample has 70,000 to 90,000 clones, more than 75% seen once. Specimen: peripheral blood, collected from a patient treated with radiotherapy plus ipilimumab. These TCRs come from a human donor with non-small cell lung cancer who had stable disease on radiotherapy plus ipilimumab. CDR3s include the opening cysteine and the closing phenylalanine or tryptophan. The D gene is left open where the match is weak. Some rows have no size entry. The others give once, few or many, or a class for an expanded clone.

abundance,v_gene,j_gene,d_gene,CDR3nt,CDR3aa
.,TRBV21-1,TRBJ1-6,.,TGTGCCAGCAGCCCTAGCCAGAGATCAGCGGATTCACCCCTCCACTTT,CASSPSQRSADSPLHF
once,TRBV28,TRBJ2-2,.,TGTGCCAGCAGACCAGCTTGGACCGGGGAGCTGTTTTTT,CASRPAWTGELFF
.,TRBV25-1,TRBJ1-5,.,TGTGCCAGCAGTGTAAACAGAAATAGCAATCAGCCCCAGCATTTT,CASSVNRNSNQPQHF
.,TRBV9,TRBJ1-1,TRBD1,TGTGCCAGCAGCGCCAGGGAGGGACAGGCCCTTGGGGGCACTGAAGCTTTCTTT,CASSAREGQALGGTEAFF
.,TRBV7-2,TRBJ1-2,.,TGTGCCAGCAGCTTATCAGTCCTCTATGGCTACACCTTC,CASSLSVLYGYTF
.,TRBV7-8,TRBJ1-3,.,TGTGCCAGCAGCCTAACGACGGGGGCCTCGCACTCTGGAAACACCATATATTTT,CASSLTTGASHSGNTIYF
.,TRBV11-2,TRBJ2-7,.,TGTGCCAGCACCCTAACGCGGGGACACAGCTCCTACGAGCAGTACTTC,CASTLTRGHSSYEQYF
.,TRBV10-2,TRBJ1-4,.,TGCGCCAGCAGGATCGGACGGAGATGGAATGAAAAACTGTTTTTT,CASRIGRRWNEKLFF
.,TRBV27,TRBJ2-2,TRBD2,TGTGCCAGCAGTCGAGGGACTAGCGGGAAGACCGGGGAGCTGTTTTTT,CASSRGTSGKTGELFF
.,TRBV6-5,TRBJ2-7,TRBD1,TGTGCCAGCAGTTACTCGAGACCGGGACAGGGTTACGAGCAGTACTTC,CASSYSRPGQGYEQYF
.,TRBV19,TRBJ2-3,TRBD1,TGTGCCAGTAAAGACAGGGCCATAGATACGCAGTATTTT,CASKDRAIDTQYF
few,TRBV19,TRBJ1-6,TRBD1,TGTGCCAGTAGCCCCCGACAGGGGAACTATAATTCACCCCTCCACTTT,CASSPRQGNYNSPLHF
.,TRBV10-1,TRBJ2-7,TRBD2,TGCGCCAGCAGTGAGCAAGCGGGGGGGCCCTACGAGCAGTACTTC,CASSEQAGGPYEQYF
.,TRBV6-1,TRBJ2-7,.,TGTGCCAGCAGTAGGGGGGACGGCTCTGGGAACGAGCAGTACTTC,CASSRGDGSGNEQYF
few,TRBV18,TRBJ1-1,.,TGTGCCAGCTCACCGCAGGTCATGAACACTGAAGCTTTCTTT,CASSPQVMNTEAFF
once,TRBV4-2,TRBJ2-5,TRBD1,TGTGCCAGCAGCCAAGACTTACCGGGACAGGGGTCGAAAGAGACCCAGTACTTC,CASSQDLPGQGSKETQYF
.,TRBV28,TRBJ1-2,TRBD1,TGTGCCAGCAAACCGGACAGGGGGCATGGCTACACCTTC,CASKPDRGHGYTF
.,TRBV28,TRBJ1-1,TRBD1,TGTGCCAGCAGGCGGACCGGGACAGGGGGAGGAACTGAAGCTTTCTTT,CASRRTGTGGGTEAFF
.,TRBV6-5,TRBJ1-6,.,TGTGCCAGCAGTTATTTTTCGGGAACACCCCTCCACTTT,CASSYFSGTPLHF
.,TRBV7-8,TRBJ2-1,TRBD2,TGTGCCAGCAGCTCTAGCGGGGGCTCCTACAATGAGCAGTTCTTC,CASSSSGGSYNEQFF
.,TRBV9,TRBJ1-3,.,TGTGCCAGCAGCGTAGTAGGTGCCATCTCTGGAAACACCATATATTTT,CASSVVGAISGNTIYF
.,TRBV27,TRBJ1-3,.,TGTGCCAGCAGTTTATGGAATGGAAACACCATATATTTT,CASSLWNGNTIYF
.,TRBV6-5,TRBJ2-7,.,TGTGCCAGCACCGGGGCCAACTACGAGCAGTACTTC,CASTGANYEQYF
.,TRBV30,TRBJ1-1,.,TGTGCCTGGAGTCCTCAGGGGAACACTGAAGCTTTCTTT,CAWSPQGNTEAFF
.,TRBV18,TRBJ2-1,.,TGTGCCAGCTCGCCGACAAGGAGCGCTTCCTACAATGAGCAGTTCTTC,CASSPTRSASYNEQFF
.,TRBV7-9,TRBJ2-1,TRBD2,TGTGCCAGCAGTCGACTAGCGGGATCCTACAATGAGCAGTTCTTC,CASSRLAGSYNEQFF